This T cell receptor (beta chain) was captured in a study of blood T cell repertoires in COVID-19. Study at large: Specimens from acute and convalescent COVID-19 originated in the United States, Italy and Spain. Sources were T cells, B-cell-depleted T cells, or PBMCs; the material itself was cDNA or gDNA.

Per the original data handling: The assay estimated nucleated cells by amplifying reference gene primers. TCRdb's table, derived via immunoSEQ multiplex PCR, lists solely in-frame clones and lacks some. V and J calls and clone size follow that table, whereas D and trimming were derived from the DNA. The table records tens of thousands of clones, about 85% of them present only once. The TCR sequence derives from a woman aged 80 or over in a cohort sampled during active or convalescent COVID-19. The sequenced material came from peripheral blood.

Written as DNA, the CDR3 is TGTGCCAGCTCACCCGGAAGTCAGGGCACAGATACGCAGTATTTT. Its protein product is CASSPGSQGTDTQYF. The gene calls are TRBV18 and TRBJ2-3; D ambiguous. CDR1 is KGHSH and CDR2 is LQKENI in the germline V gene. Between the trimmed V and J ends, which lost 3 bases and 1 base, there was a span of 11 bases. The CDR3 length is 15 residues.